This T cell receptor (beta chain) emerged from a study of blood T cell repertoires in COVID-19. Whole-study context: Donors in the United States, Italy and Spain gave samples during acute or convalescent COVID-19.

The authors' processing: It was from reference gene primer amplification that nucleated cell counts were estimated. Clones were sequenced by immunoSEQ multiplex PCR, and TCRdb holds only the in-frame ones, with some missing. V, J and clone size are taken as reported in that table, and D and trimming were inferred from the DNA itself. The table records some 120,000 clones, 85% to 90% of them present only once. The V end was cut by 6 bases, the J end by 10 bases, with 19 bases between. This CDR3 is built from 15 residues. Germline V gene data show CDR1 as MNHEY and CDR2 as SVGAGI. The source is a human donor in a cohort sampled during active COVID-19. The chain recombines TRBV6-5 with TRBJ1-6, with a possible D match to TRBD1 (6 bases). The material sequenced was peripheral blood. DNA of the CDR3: TGTGCCAGCAGCCGGGGAGGGGGGGAGGGATCACCCCTCCACTTT. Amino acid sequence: CASSRGGGEGSPLHF.